The rows below give T cell receptor beta chains drawn from one sample of a study of cytomegalovirus exposure and HLA in healthy donors. Produced via immunoSEQ multiplex PCR; TCRdb's table is partial and in-frame only. The repertoire has about 140,000 clones, approximately 70% of them found once; the top ten carry 2% to 2.5%. What was sequenced was PBMCs. These receptors all stem from a woman aged 55-70 years in good health and CMV-seropositive. The CDR3 runs from the conserved cysteine through the conserved F or W.

v_call: TRBV10-1; cdr3_length: 12; j_call: TRBJ2-5; cdr3_aa: CASPDCQETQYF
v_call: TRBV20-1; cdr3_length: 11; j_call: TRBJ2-5; cdr3_aa: CSARRGETQYF
v_call: TRBV28; cdr3_length: 12; j_call: TRBJ1-5; cdr3_aa: CASSAGPPTQHF
v_call: TRBV5-1; cdr3_length: 16; j_call: TRBJ2-4; cdr3_aa: CASRDPQGLAKNIQYF
v_call: TRBV6-1; cdr3_length: 15; j_call: TRBJ2-1; cdr3_aa: CASRRDPRLSYEQFF
v_call: TRBV5-6; cdr3_length: 15; j_call: TRBJ1-2; cdr3_aa: CASSLTRQGNYGYTF
v_call: TRBV5-5; cdr3_length: 13; j_call: TRBJ1-5; cdr3_aa: CASSLIPGQPQHF
v_call: TRBV4-1; cdr3_length: 16; j_call: TRBJ2-1; cdr3_aa: CASRPTGAGEYNEQFF
v_call: TRBV12-5; cdr3_length: 14; j_call: TRBJ2-7; cdr3_aa: CASAPSGRASEQYF
v_call: TRBV28; cdr3_length: 14; j_call: TRBJ1-2; cdr3_aa: CATTLARANYGYTF
v_call: TRBV28; cdr3_length: 16; j_call: TRBJ1-5; cdr3_aa: CASSLLAGGDNQPQHF
v_call: TRBV7-9; cdr3_length: 15; j_call: TRBJ1-1; cdr3_aa: CASSRARTMNTEAFF
v_call: TRBV7-8; cdr3_length: 15; j_call: TRBJ2-7; cdr3_aa: CASSLLGQGVGEQYF
v_call: TRBV5-5; cdr3_length: 14; j_call: TRBJ2-7; cdr3_aa: CASSLEPGSYEQYF
v_call: TRBV2; cdr3_length: 14; j_call: TRBJ1-6; cdr3_aa: CASSKDRINSPLHF
v_call: TRBV29-1; cdr3_length: 13; j_call: TRBJ2-2; cdr3_aa: CSVEQLNTGELFF
v_call: TRBV7-9; cdr3_length: 14; j_call: TRBJ2-1; cdr3_aa: CASSLEDYYNEQFF
v_call: TRBV28; cdr3_length: 15; j_call: TRBJ1-2; cdr3_aa: CASSLHEGANYGYTF
v_call: TRBV7-9; cdr3_length: 14; j_call: TRBJ1-5; cdr3_aa: CASSISTGNQPQHF
v_call: TRBV5-4; cdr3_length: 13; j_call: TRBJ2-7; cdr3_aa: CASSHGGRMEQYF
v_call: TRBV5-5; cdr3_length: 13; j_call: TRBJ1-2; cdr3_aa: CASSWAPQGSYTF
v_call: TRBV6-5; cdr3_length: 14; j_call: TRBJ1-1; cdr3_aa: CASSYSKEGPRAFF
v_call: TRBV14; cdr3_length: 13; j_call: TRBJ2-5; cdr3_aa: CASSRAGWETQYF
v_call: TRBV7-2; cdr3_length: 15; j_call: TRBJ2-5; cdr3_aa: CASSLNPGVGETQYF
v_call: TRBV5-1; cdr3_length: 15; j_call: TRBJ1-2; cdr3_aa: CASTEGTGIGYGYTF
v_call: TRBV5-6; cdr3_length: 16; j_call: TRBJ2-5; cdr3_aa: CASSSDRTSGKETQYF
v_call: TRBV15; cdr3_length: 13; j_call: TRBJ1-6; cdr3_aa: CATSRDLSSPLHF
v_call: TRBV5-1; cdr3_length: 14; j_call: TRBJ2-7; cdr3_aa: CASSSGTSNYEQYF
v_call: TRBV28; cdr3_length: 15; j_call: TRBJ2-1; cdr3_aa: CASSFGGLPYNEQFF
v_call: TRBV10-2; cdr3_length: 13; j_call: TRBJ1-2; cdr3_aa: CASSVQENYGYTF
v_call: TRBV28; cdr3_length: 12; j_call: TRBJ2-7; cdr3_aa: CASRTTTYEQYF
v_call: TRBV2; cdr3_length: 12; j_call: TRBJ1-1; cdr3_aa: CASSGRGTEAFF
v_call: TRBV28; cdr3_length: 15; j_call: TRBJ2-7; cdr3_aa: CASSRSQGRFYEQYF
v_call: TRBV5-4; cdr3_length: 15; j_call: TRBJ2-3; cdr3_aa: CASTPGGASTDTQYF
v_call: TRBV5-1; cdr3_length: 15; j_call: TRBJ2-2; cdr3_aa: CASSTSGANTGELFF
v_call: TRBV11-2; cdr3_length: 12; j_call: TRBJ2-7; cdr3_aa: CASRPGNYEQYF